The present T cell receptor (beta chain) was sequenced within a study of Tregs in tolerant kidney transplant recipients. Study-level points and caveats: No direct test of biological reproducibility was done here.

This CDR3 spans 16 amino acids. The V gene's germline CDR1 is SGHVS and CDR2 FQNEAQ. V shed 1 base, J shed 3 bases, and the junction held 5 bases outside the gene matches. In regard to this clone: Its antigen is undetermined.

Repertoires were generated with immunoSEQ multiplex PCR, while TCRdb's copy carries only in-frame clones and drops some. This sample carries roughly 52,000 clones, approximately 91% of them seen once, and the ten largest clones take roughly 15%. The nonmyeloablative bone marrow transplants came from related graft donors, with transient mixed chimerism. This clonotype was obtained from a human patient who received a combined kidney and bone marrow transplant. Among the T cells, some may be from the graft donor. This chain uses TRBV7-8 with TRBJ2-1; 8 nucleotides agree with TRBD1. The sequencing used CD8+ T cells from blood (PBMCs), collected 24 months after the transplant. CDR3 protein: CASSLVSGGFYNEQFF. Here the CDR3 DNA reads TGTGCCAGCAGCTTAGTTTCAGGGGGCTTCTACAATGAGCAGTTCTTC.